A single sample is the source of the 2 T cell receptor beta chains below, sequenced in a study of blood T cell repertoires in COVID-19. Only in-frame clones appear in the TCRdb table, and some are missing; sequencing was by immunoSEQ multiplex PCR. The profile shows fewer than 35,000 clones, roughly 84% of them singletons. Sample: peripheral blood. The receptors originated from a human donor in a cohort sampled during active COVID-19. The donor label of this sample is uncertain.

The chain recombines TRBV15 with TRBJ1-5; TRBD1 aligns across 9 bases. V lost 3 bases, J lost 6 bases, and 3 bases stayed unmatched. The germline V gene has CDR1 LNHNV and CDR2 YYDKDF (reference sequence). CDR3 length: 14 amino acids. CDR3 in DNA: TGTGCCACCAGCAGGGGGACAGGGCGTCAGCCCCAGCATTTT. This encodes CATSRGTGRQPQHF. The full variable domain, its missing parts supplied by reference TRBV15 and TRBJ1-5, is DAMVIQNPRYQVTQFGKPVTLSCSQTLNHNVMYWYQQKSSQAPKLLFHYYDKDFNNEADTPDNFQSRRPNTSFCFLDIRSPGLGDTAMYLCATSRGTGRQPQHFGDGTRLSIL.

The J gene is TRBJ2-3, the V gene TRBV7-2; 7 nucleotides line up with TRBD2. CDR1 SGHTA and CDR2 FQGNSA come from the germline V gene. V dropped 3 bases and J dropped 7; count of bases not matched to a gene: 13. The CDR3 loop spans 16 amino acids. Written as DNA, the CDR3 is TGTGCCAGCAGCTTGAGAAGCGGGACCTACCCAAATACGCAGTATTTT. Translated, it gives CASSLRSGTYPNTQYF.